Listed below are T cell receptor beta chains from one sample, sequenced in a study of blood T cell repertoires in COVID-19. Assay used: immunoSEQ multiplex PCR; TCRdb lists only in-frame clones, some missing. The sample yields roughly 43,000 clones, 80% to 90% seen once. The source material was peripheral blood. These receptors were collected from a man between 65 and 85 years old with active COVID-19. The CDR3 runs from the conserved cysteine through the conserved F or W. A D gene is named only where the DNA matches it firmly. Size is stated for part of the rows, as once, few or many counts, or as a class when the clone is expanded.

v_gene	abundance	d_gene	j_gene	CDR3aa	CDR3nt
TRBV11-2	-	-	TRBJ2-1	CASSLDIADNEQFF	TGTGCCAGCAGCTTAGATATCGCAGACAATGAGCAGTTCTTC
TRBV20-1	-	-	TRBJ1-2	CSASEGRWNHGYTF	TGCAGTGCTAGTGAGGGCCGATGGAACCATGGCTACACCTTC
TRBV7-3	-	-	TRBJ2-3	CASSQKGGADGTDTQYF	TGTGCCAGCAGCCAGAAAGGGGGAGCGGACGGCACAGATACGCAGTATTTT
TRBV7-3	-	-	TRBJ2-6	CASSSTLAGANVLTF	TGTGCCAGCAGCTCGACTCTGGCAGGGGCCAACGTCCTGACTTTC
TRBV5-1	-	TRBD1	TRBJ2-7	CASSLGGDRAYEQYF	TGCGCCAGCAGCTTGGGCGGGGACAGGGCATACGAGCAGTACTTC
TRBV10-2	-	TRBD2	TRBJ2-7	CASSKSGLVYEQYF	TGCGCCAGCAGTAAATCGGGACTAGTCTACGAGCAGTACTTC
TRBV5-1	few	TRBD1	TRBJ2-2	CASQLIPGQGASGELFF	TGCGCCAGCCAGCTTATTCCCGGACAGGGGGCGTCCGGGGAGCTGTTTTTT
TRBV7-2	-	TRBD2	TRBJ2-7	CASSPPGLADSQQYF	TGTGCCAGCAGCCCACCGGGACTAGCGGATAGCCAGCAGTACTTC
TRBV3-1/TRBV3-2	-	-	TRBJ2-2	CASSPTGLLSSTGELFF	TGTGCCAGCAGCCCGACGGGACTTCTTTCCTCCACCGGGGAGCTGTTTTTT
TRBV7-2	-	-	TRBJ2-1	CASSSRDLSYNEQFF	TGTGCCAGCAGCTCCCGGGACTTATCCTACAATGAGCAGTTCTTC
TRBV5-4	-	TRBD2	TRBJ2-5	CASSSGLASRETQYF	TGTGCCAGCAGCTCGGGACTAGCGTCGAGGGAGACCCAGTACTTC
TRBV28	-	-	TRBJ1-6	CASSFGSSYNSPLHF	TGTGCCAGCAGTTTCGGGAGCTCCTATAATTCACCCCTCCACTTT
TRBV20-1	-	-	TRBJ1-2	CSASFQGSYGYTF	TGCAGTGCTAGTTTCCAGGGCTCCTATGGCTACACCTTC
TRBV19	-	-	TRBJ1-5	CASTLTGGYSNQPQHF	TGTGCCAGTACCCTAACGGGGGGTTATAGCAATCAGCCCCAGCATTTT
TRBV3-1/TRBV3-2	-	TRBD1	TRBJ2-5	CASGQGVWQETQYF	TGTGCCAGCGGACAGGGAGTATGGCAAGAGACCCAGTACTTC
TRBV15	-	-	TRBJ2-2	CATSRDRAGELFF	TGTGCCACCAGCAGAGACAGGGCCGGGGAGCTGTTTTTT
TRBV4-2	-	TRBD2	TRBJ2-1	CASSQAGLAGGNEQFF	TGTGCCAGCAGCCAAGCCGGACTAGCGGGCGGGAATGAGCAGTTCTTC
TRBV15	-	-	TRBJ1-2	CATRQVCMVYGYTF	TGTGCCACGAGACAGGTTTGTATGGTCTATGGCTACACCTTC
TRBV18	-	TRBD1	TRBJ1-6	CASSGTGEKKNSPLHF	TGTGCCAGCTCAGGGACAGGGGAGAAAAAGAATTCACCCCTCCACTTT
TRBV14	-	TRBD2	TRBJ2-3	CASSQASGTDTQYF	TGTGCCAGCAGCCAGGCTAGCGGAACAGATACGCAGTATTTT
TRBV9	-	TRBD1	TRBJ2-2	CASSVQTGGHGELFF	TGTGCCAGCAGCGTACAAACAGGGGGTCACGGGGAGCTGTTTTTT
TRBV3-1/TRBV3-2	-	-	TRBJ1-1	CASSRSEAGNTEAFF	TGTGCCAGCAGCCGATCGGAGGCAGGCAACACTGAAGCTTTCTTT
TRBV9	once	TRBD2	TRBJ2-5	CASSVNSGGLETQYF	TGTGCCAGCAGCGTAAATAGCGGGGGGCTAGAGACCCAGTACTTC
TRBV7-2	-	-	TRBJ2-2	CASSLALGGAGELFF	TGTGCCAGCAGCTTAGCTCTGGGGGGAGCCGGGGAGCTGTTTTTT
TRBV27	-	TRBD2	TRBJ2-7	CASSPSALAHYEQYF	TGTGCCAGCAGCCCGAGTGCACTAGCGCACTACGAGCAGTACTTC
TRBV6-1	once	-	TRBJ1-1	CASSDLPSNTEAFF	TGTGCCAGCAGTGACCTCCCTTCGAACACTGAAGCTTTCTTT
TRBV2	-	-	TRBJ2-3	CASSEGSNTDTQYF	TGTGCCAGCAGTGAGGGCTCAAACACAGATACGCAGTATTTT
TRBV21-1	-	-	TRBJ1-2	CASSNTGDRGYYGYTF	TGTGCCAGCAGCAATACGGGGGACAGGGGATACTATGGCTACACCTTC
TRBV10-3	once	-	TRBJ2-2	CAISESGLQGTGELFF	TGTGCCATCAGTGAGTCTGGTTTGCAGGGCACCGGGGAGCTGTTTTTT
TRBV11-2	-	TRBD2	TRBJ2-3	CASMLVAGGADTQYF	TGTGCCAGCATGCTTGTAGCGGGGGGGGCAGATACGCAGTATTTT
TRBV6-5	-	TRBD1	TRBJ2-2	CASSTDRGDTGELFF	TGTGCCAGCAGTACGGACAGGGGCGACACCGGGGAGCTGTTTTTT
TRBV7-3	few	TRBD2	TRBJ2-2	CASSPGLAAGELFF	TGTGCCAGCAGCCCGGGACTAGCTGCCGGGGAGCTGTTTTTT
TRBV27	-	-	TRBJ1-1	CASSRQASMNTEAFF	TGTGCCAGCAGTCGGCAGGCTTCCATGAACACTGAAGCTTTCTTT
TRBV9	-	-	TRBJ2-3	CASSPRGGGGFSDTQYF	TGTGCCAGCAGCCCACGGGGCGGGGGCGGGTTTTCCGATACGCAGTATTTT
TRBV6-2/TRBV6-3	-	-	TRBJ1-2	CASSYSGPISGYTF	TGTGCCAGCAGTTACTCGGGCCCAATTTCGGGCTACACCTTC
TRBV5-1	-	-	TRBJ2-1	CASSLVAQRTYNEQFF	TGCGCCAGCAGCTTGGTTGCCCAGCGGACCTACAATGAGCAGTTCTTC
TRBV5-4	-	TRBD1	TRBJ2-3	CASSLGTGGRTDTQYF	TGTGCCAGCAGCTTGGGAACAGGGGGGCGGACAGATACGCAGTATTTT
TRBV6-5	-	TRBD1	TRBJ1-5	CASIPTGGNQPQHF	TGTGCCAGCATTCCTACAGGGGGCAATCAGCCCCAGCATTTT
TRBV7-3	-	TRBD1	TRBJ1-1	CASSPTGQGATEAFF	TGTGCCAGCAGCCCAACCGGACAGGGCGCCACTGAAGCTTTCTTT